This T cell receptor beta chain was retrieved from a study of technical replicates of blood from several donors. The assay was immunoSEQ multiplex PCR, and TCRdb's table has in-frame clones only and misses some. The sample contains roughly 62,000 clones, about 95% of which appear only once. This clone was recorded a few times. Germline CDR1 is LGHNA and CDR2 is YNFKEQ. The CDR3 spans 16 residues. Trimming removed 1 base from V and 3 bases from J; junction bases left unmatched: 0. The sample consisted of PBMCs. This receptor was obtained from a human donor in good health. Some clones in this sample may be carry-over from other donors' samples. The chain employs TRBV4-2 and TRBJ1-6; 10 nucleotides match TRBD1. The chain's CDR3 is CASSQGDRGYNSPLHF. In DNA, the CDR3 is TGTGCCAGCAGCCAAGGGGACAGGGGCTATAATTCACCCCTCCACTTT.